This T cell receptor beta chain stems from a study of cytomegalovirus exposure and HLA in healthy donors. Study-wide context: Counted in an early data release were roughly 87 million unique TCRs from HLA-typed donors. Study observations and caveats: Later, an analysis showed that TCR beta chains associated with HLA were more clonally expanded than others that were equally common.

CDR1 is MNHEY, CDR2 SVGAGI, per germline. V lost 2 bases, J lost 3 bases, and 8 bases lay in between. The length of the CDR3 is 13 residues. This clone was seen a handful of times. Its specificity is unknown. The PCR contained 60 Vbeta and 13 Jbeta primers. The assay was immunoSEQ multiplex PCR, and TCRdb's table has in-frame clones only and misses some. The sample lists about 150,000 clones, 75% occurring once. This TCR derives from a man aged 30 to 45 in good health and CMV-seronegative. The sequencing input was PBMCs. The rearrangement links TRBV6-5 to TRBJ2-7; D is possibly TRBD2 (5 bases). The CDR3 sequence is CASSYKRDYEQYF. DNA for the CDR3: TGTGCCAGCAGTTACAAACGGGACTACGAGCAGTACTTC.